This is a list of T cell receptor beta chains from one sample in a study of blood T cell repertoires in COVID-19. Using immunoSEQ multiplex PCR, the repertoire was profiled, and TCRdb retains in-frame clones only, with some absent. The sample holds nearly 15,000 clones, around 89% seen once. Sample: peripheral blood. These receptors were collected from a human donor in a cohort sampled during active COVID-19. Both conserved end residues are part of each CDR3. Fields, in order: V gene, J gene, CDR3 protein.

>TRBV6-5|TRBJ1-1
CASVRDGIRTEAFF
>TRBV12-3/TRBV12-4|TRBJ2-5
CASRDRGEETQYF
>TRBV19|TRBJ1-3
CASSGQGGPGNTIYF
>TRBV3-1/TRBV3-2|TRBJ2-7
CASSPREGRYEQYF
>TRBV24-1|TRBJ1-3
CATSALRSFTGNTIYF
>TRBV5-5|TRBJ1-5
CASSPQGGDGQPQHF
>TRBV3-1/TRBV3-2|TRBJ1-1
CASSRGMNTEAFF
>TRBV19|TRBJ1-2
CASSPSRGGYTF
>TRBV5-1|TRBJ1-3
CASSNIEGAVGNTIYF
>TRBV12-5|TRBJ2-7
CASGLTGTYEQYF
>TRBV6-5|TRBJ2-7
CASRLSGGVEQYF
>TRBV19|TRBJ1-5
CASSYRPGSSNQPQHF
>TRBV24-1|TRBJ2-2
CATRGASNTGELFF
>TRBV6-1|TRBJ1-2
CASSEERLSYGYTF
>TRBV25-1|TRBJ1-1
CASSPSHGGTEAFF
>TRBV6-5|TRBJ2-1
CASRETGRGYNEQFF
>TRBV6-5|TRBJ1-6
CASSYAGRYNSPLHF
>TRBV21-1|TRBJ2-3
CASRTRDPSSTDTQYF
>TRBV3-1/TRBV3-2|TRBJ1-1
CASSSLSRGQTEAFF
>TRBV4-1|TRBJ1-2
CASSQDVPTGYGYTF
>TRBV2|TRBJ2-5
CASRTGTTFQGTQYF
>TRBV14|TRBJ1-2
CASSQVTANYGYTF
>TRBV2|TRBJ2-7
CASRSGSHEQYF
>TRBV10-3|TRBJ1-1
CAIKIAINTEAFF
>TRBV30|TRBJ1-1
CAWSVPAARAFF
>TRBV29-1|TRBJ1-4
CSARGFSSEKLFF
>TRBV20-1|TRBJ2-5
CSAGVGETQYF
>TRBV9|TRBJ1-5
CASSGRDRDNQPQHF
>TRBV10-3|TRBJ2-7
CAISEGASGGYEQYF
>TRBV4-1|TRBJ1-1
CASSQEGGLSTEAFF
>TRBV11-2|TRBJ1-1
CASSLEGGAEAFF
>TRBV30|TRBJ1-1
CAWRPGGTEAFF
>TRBV20-1|TRBJ2-1
CSASIAGGPYGNEQFF
>TRBV2|TRBJ1-5
CASSGAWVNQPQHF
>TRBV5-6|TRBJ2-3
CASSLALAGDTDTQYF
>TRBV9|TRBJ1-1
CASSVEGRNTEAFF
>TRBV13|TRBJ2-7
CASSRSGGPSYEQYF
>TRBV9|TRBJ1-1
CASSVGQATEAFF
>TRBV6-5|TRBJ1-2
CASSYDGTDPYGYTF
>TRBV28|TRBJ2-5
CASSFAGPPQETQYF
>TRBV6-5|TRBJ2-7
CASSYTHRDVSYEQYF
>TRBV5-1|TRBJ1-4
CASSLEGSTGTIGEKLFF
>TRBV15|TRBJ2-7
CATSLTGQGDYEQYF
>TRBV27|TRBJ2-1
CASSLYLGQGAHEQFF
>TRBV19|TRBJ1-1
CASSPGQAGNTEAFF
>TRBV5-5|TRBJ2-7
CASSLQRRGQGFYEQYF
>TRBV5-1|TRBJ1-4
CASSLTRQGLNEKLFF
>TRBV30|TRBJ1-2
CAWRGRTYGYTF
>TRBV5-1|TRBJ1-2
CASSLSGQGHGYTF
>TRBV7-9|TRBJ1-3
CASSYFGQGRVGNTIYF
>TRBV6-5|TRBJ2-5
CASSSSGTKETQYF
>TRBV6-4|TRBJ1-5
CASSEERDQPQHF
>TRBV28|TRBJ2-5
CASSFPTGVVETQYF
>TRBV5-1|TRBJ1-1
CASSLTGQGFTEAFF
>TRBV6-1|TRBJ2-4
CASSEGTRGIQYF
>TRBV2|TRBJ1-1
CASILGEDTEAFF
>TRBV5-4|TRBJ2-7
CASSTRDTSYEQYF
>TRBV6-5|TRBJ1-2
CASTSTGMHGYTF
>TRBV30|TRBJ1-5
CAWSVQTVNQPQHF
>TRBV11-2|TRBJ2-3
CASSYAGGPSTDTQYF